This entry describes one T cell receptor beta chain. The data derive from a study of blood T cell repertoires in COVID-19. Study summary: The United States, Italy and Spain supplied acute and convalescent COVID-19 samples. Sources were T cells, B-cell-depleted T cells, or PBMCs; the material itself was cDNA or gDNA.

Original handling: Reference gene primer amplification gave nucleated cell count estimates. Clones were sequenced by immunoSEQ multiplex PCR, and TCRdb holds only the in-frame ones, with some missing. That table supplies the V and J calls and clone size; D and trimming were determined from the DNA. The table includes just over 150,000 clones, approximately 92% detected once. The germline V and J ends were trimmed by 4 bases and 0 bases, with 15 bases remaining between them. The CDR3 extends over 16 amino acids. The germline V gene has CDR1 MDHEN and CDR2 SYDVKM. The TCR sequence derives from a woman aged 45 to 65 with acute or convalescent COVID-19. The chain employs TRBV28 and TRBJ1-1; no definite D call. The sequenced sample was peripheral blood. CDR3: CASSSWRALLNTEAFF. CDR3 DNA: TGTGCCAGCAGTTCCTGGAGGGCGTTATTGAACACTGAAGCTTTCTTT.